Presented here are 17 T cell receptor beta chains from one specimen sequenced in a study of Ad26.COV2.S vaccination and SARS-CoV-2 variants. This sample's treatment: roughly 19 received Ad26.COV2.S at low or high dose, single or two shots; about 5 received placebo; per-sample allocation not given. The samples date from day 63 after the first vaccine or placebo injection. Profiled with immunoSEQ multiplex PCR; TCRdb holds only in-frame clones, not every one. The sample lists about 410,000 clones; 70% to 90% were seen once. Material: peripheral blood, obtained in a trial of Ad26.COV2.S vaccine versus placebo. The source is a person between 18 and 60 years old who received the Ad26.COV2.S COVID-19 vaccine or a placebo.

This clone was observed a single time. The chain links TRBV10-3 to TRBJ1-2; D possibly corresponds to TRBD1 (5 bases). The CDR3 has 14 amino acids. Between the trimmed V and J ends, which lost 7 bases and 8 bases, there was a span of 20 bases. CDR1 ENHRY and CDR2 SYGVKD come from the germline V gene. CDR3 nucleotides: TGTGCCATCAAACCGGGCAGGGCGGCTCTGGGCTACACCTTC. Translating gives CAIKPGRAALGYTF.

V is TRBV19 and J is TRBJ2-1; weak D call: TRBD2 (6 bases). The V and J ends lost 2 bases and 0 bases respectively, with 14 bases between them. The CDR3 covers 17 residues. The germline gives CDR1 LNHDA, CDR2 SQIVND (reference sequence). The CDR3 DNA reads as TGTGCCAGTAGTATAAACCCCCCTAGCGCCTCCTACAATGAGCAGTTCTTC. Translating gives CASSINPPSASYNEQFF.

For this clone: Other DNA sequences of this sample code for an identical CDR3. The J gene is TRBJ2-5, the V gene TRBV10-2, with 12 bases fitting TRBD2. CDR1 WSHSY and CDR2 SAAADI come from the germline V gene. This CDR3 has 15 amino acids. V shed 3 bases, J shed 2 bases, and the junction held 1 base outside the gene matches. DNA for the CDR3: TGCGCCAGCAGTGATGGGACTAGCGGGCAAGAGACCCAGTACTTC. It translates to CASSDGTSGQETQYF.

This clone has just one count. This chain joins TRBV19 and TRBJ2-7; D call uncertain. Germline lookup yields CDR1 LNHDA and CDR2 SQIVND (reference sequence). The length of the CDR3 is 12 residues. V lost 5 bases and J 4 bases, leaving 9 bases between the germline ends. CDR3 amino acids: CASSSGEYEQYF. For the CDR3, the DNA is TGTGCCAGTAGTTCAGGAGAATACGAGCAGTACTTC.

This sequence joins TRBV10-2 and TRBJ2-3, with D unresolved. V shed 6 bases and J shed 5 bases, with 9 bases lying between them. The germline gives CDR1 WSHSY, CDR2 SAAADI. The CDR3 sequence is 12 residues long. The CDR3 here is CASSLNRDTQYF. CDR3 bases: TGCGCCAGCAGCCTGAATAGAGATACGCAGTATTTT.

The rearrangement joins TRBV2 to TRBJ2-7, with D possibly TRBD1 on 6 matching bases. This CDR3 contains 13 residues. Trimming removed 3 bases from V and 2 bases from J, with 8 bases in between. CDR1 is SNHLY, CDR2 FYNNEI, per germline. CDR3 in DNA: TGTGCCAGCAGTGAGACAGGTCCCTACGAGCAGTACTTC. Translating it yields CASSETGPYEQYF.

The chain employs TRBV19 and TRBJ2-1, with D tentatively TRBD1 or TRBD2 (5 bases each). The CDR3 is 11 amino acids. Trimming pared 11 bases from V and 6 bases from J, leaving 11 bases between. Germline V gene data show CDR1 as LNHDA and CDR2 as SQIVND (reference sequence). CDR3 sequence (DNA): TGTGCCCTATTTGGGGGCAATGAGCAGTTCTTC. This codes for CALFGGNEQFF.

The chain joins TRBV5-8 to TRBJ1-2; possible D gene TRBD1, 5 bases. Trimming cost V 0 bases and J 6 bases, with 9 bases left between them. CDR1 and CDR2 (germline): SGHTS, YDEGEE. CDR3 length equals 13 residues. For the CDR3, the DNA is TGTGCCAGCAGCTTGGGGGGACTGGATGGCTACACCTTC. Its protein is CASSLGGLDGYTF.

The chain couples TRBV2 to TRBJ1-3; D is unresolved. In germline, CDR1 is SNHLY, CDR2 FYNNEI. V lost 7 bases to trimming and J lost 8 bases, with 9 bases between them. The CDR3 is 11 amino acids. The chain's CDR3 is CASKVSHTIYF. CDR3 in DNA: TGTGCCAGCAAGGTATCGCACACCATATATTTT.

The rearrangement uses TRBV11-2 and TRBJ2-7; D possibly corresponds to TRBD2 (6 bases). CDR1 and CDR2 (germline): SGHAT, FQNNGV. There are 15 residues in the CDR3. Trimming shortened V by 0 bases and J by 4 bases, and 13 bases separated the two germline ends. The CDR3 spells CASSLDFGRGYEQYF. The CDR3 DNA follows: TGTGCCAGCAGCTTAGATTTTGGGCGGGGTTACGAGCAGTACTTC.

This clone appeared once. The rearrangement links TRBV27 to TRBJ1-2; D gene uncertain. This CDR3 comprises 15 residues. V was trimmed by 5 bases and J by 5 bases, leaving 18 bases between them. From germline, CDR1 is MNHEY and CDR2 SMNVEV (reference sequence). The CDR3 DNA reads TGTGCCAGCAGTGCGACCGAGCGGCAACTATATGGCTACACCTTC. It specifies CASSATERQLYGYTF.

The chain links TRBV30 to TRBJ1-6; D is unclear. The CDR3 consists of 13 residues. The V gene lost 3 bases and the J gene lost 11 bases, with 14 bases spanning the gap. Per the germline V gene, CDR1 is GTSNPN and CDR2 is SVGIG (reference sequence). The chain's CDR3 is CAWSQSKLTPLHF. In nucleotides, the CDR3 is TGTGCCTGGAGCCAGTCGAAGCTTACACCCCTCCACTTT.

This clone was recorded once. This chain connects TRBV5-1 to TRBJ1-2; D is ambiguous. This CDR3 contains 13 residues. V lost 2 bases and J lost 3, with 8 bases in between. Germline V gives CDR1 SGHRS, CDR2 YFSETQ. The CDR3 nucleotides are TGCGCCAGCAGCTTTAACAGTGACTATGGCTACACCTTC. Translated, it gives CASSFNSDYGYTF.

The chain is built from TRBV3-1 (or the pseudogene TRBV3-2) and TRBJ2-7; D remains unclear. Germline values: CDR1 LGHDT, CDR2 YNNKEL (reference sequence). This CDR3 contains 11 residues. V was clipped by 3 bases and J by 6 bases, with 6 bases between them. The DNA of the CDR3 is TGTGCCAGCAGCCAGGGAATCGAGCAGTACTTC. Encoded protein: CASSQGIEQYF.

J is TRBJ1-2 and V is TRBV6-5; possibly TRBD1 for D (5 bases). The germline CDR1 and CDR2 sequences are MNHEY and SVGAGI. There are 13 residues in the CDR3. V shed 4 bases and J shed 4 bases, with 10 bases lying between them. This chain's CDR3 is CASSWDRTYGYTF. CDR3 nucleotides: TGTGCCAGCAGTTGGGACCGCACCTATGGCTACACCTTC.

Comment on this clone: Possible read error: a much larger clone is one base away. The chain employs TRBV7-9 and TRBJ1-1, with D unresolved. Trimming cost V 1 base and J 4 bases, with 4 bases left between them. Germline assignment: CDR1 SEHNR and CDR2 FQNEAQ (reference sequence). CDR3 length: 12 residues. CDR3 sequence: CASSLGATEAFF. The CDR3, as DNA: TGTGCCAGCAGCTTAGGGGCCACTGAAGCTTTCTTT.

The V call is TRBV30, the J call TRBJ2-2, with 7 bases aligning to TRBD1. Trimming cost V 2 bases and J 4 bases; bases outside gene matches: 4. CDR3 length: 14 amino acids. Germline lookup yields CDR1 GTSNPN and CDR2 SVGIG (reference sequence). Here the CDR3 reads CAWSKTGFTGELFF. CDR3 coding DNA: TGTGCCTGGAGTAAGACAGGGTTCACCGGGGAGCTGTTTTTT.